Sequencing of this TCR beta chain was carried out in a study of Graves' ophthalmopathy and Graves' hyperthyroidism. Regarding the study as a whole: A 13-signature model separated ophthalmopathy from stable hyperthyroidism, reaching 85% to 90% sensitivity and less than 82% specificity cross-validated. Detection in blood was also observed for most expanded thyroid clonotypes above 0.001 frequency. Progression of ophthalmopathy was predicted by the model with 60% to 71% sensitivity and under 75% specificity.

The trim removed 6 bases at V and 5 bases at J, leaving 8 bases unmatched. The length of the CDR3 is 14 residues. CDR1 is LNHDA, CDR2 SQIVND, per germline (reference sequence). In regard to this clonotype: Its antigen is still unknown.

Beta-chain TCR CDR3 regions were amplified from RNA transcripts. HTBI-primed first-round RT-PCR preceded second-round multiplex PCR. TCRdb reanalysed the multiplex PCR reads using MiXCR and keeps one entry per CDR3 protein. The sample contains about 1.2 million distinct CDR3 sequences, about 38% of which appear only once. Only newly diagnosed hyperthyroidism patients aged 18 to 65, with under 2 months' duration, were enrolled. Sample: peripheral blood or thyroid tissue (not recorded which). The receptor comes from an adult man with Graves' hyperthyroidism. The gene calls are TRBV19 and TRBJ1-1; 8 bases are shared with TRBD1. The CDR3 spells CASRPMDRVTEAFF. CDR3 sequence (DNA): TGTGCCAGTAGACCCATGGACAGGGTAACTGAAGCTTTCTTT.